Described below is a single T cell receptor (beta chain) sequence and its context. CDR3 length equals 14 residues. In germline, CDR1 is MNHEY, CDR2 SMNVEV (reference sequence). V was cut by 5 bases and J by 5 bases, with 15 bases left in between. The sample is drawn from a study of cytotoxic CD8 clonotypes in ibrutinib-treated CLL. Study information: Response samples came after a median around twelve months of treatment, range 6 to 36. A mean of around 270,000 productive templates and about 88,000 productive rearrangements was obtained per sample.

Profiled with immunoSEQ multiplex PCR; TCRdb holds only in-frame clones, not every one. This table has over 250,000 clones, around 69% appearing once. This specimen consisted of PBMCs, obtained at disease progression, from a patient treated with ibrutinib. The source is a human donor with chronic lymphocytic leukemia. This chain uses TRBV27 with TRBJ2-5; D might be TRBD2 (7 bases). CDR3 sequence reads: CASSPLRGGETQYF. CDR3 sequence (DNA): TGTGCCAGCAGTCCTCTGAGGGGGGGGGAGACCCAGTACTTC.